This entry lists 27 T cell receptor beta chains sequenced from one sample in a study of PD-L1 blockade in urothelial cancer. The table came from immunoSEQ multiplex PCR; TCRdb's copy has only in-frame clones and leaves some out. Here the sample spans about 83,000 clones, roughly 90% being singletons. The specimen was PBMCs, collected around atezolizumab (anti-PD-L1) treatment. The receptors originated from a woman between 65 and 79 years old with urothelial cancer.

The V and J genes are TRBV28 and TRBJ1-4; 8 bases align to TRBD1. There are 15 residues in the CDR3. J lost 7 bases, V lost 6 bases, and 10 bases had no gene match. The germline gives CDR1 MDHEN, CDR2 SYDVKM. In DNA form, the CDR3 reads TGTGCCAGCAGCCACCCGACAGGGGTGGGTGAAAAACTGTTTTTT. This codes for CASSHPTGVGEKLFF.

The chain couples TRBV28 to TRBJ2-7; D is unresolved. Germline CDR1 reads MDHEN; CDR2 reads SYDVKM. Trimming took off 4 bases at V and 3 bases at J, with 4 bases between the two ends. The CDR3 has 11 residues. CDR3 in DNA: TGTGCCAGCAGTTCCTACTACGAGCAGTACTTC. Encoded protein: CASSSYYEQYF. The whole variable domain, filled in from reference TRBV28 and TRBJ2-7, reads DVKVTQSSRYLVKRTGEKVFLECVQDMDHENMFWYRQDPGLGLRLIYFSYDVKMKEKGDIPEGYSVSREKKERFSLILESASTNQTSMYLCASSSYYEQYFGPGTRLTVT.

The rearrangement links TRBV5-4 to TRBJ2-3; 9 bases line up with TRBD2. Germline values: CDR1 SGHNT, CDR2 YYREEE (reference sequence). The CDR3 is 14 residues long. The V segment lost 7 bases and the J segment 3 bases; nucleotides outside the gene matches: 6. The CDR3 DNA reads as TGTGCCAGCGCGAGCGGGGGGTTTACAGATACGCAGTATTTT. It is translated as CASASGGFTDTQYF.

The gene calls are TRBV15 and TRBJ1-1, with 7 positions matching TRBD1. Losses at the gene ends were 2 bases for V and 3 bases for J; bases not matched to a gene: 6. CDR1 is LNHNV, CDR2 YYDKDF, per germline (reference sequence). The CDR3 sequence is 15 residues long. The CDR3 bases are TGTGCCACCAGCAGAAGACAGGGCGGGGACACTGAAGCTTTCTTT. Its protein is CATSRRQGGDTEAFF. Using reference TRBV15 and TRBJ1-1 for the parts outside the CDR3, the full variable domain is DAMVIQNPRYQVTQFGKPVTLSCSQTLNHNVMYWYQQKSSQAPKLLFHYYDKDFNNEADTPDNFQSRRPNTSFCFLDIRSPGLGDTAMYLCATSRRQGGDTEAFFGQGTRLTVV.

The CDR3 DNA sequence: TGTGCCAGCACCGAGGATCTGTATGGCTACACCTTC. It encodes CASTEDLYGYTF. The rearrangement uses TRBV5-4 and TRBJ1-2; no reliable D call. Germline assignment: CDR1 SGHNT and CDR2 YYREEE (reference sequence). The CDR3 loop spans 12 amino acids. V was shortened by 6 bases and J by 5 bases, with 11 bases between the two germline ends.

CDR3 sequence reads: CASSNEQGAGYNEQFF. DNA for the CDR3: TGCGCCAGCAGCAACGAACAGGGGGCCGGGTACAATGAGCAGTTCTTC. The J gene is TRBJ2-1, the V gene TRBV5-1, with 9 bases matching TRBD1. Trimming took 4 bases from V and 4 from J; bases not matched to a gene: 9. The CDR3 sequence is 16 residues long. Germline CDR1 SGHRS, CDR2 YFSETQ. The full variable domain, rest sourced from reference TRBV5-1 and TRBJ2-1, is KAGVTQTPRYLIKTRGQQVTLSCSPISGHRSVSWYQQTPGQGLQFLFEYFSETQRNKGNFPGRFSGRQFSNSRSEMNVSTLELGDSALYLCASSNEQGAGYNEQFFGPGTRLTVL.

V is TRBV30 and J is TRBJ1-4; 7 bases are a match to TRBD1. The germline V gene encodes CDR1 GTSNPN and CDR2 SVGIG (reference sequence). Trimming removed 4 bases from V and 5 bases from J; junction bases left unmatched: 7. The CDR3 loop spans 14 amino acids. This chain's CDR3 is CAWTSGQRNEKLFF. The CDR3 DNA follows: TGTGCCTGGACCTCGGGACAGCGGAATGAAAAACTGTTTTTT.

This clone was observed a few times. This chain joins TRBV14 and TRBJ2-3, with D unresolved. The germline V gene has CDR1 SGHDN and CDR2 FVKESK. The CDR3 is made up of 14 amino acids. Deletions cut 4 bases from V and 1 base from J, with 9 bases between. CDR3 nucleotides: TGTGCCAGCAGCCTATCCGGTGGCACAGATACGCAGTATTTT. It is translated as CASSLSGGTDTQYF.

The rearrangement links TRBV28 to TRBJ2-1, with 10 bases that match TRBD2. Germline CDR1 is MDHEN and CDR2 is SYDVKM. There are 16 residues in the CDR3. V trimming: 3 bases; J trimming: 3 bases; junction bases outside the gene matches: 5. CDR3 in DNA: TGTGCCAGCAGTTTGGCCGGACTAGCGGACTACAATGAGCAGTTCTTC. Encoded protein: CASSLAGLADYNEQFF.

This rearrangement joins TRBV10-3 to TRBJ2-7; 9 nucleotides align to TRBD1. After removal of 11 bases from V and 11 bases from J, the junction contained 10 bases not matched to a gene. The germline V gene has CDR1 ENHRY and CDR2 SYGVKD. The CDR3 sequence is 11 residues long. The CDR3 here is CAVGGQGYEYF. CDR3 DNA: TGTGCCGTGGGGGGACAGGGATACGAGTACTTC.

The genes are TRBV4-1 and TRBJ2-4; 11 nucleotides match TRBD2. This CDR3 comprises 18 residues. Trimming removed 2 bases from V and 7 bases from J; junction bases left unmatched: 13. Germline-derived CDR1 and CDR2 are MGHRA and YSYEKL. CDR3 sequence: CASSQLAVLAGGKNIQYF. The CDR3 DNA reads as TGCGCCAGCAGCCAACTTGCTGTCCTAGCGGGGGGAAAGAACATTCAGTACTTC.

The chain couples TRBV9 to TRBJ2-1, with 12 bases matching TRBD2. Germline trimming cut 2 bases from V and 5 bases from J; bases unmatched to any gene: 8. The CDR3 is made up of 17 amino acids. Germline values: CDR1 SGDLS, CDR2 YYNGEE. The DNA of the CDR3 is TGTGCCAGCAGCGTTCGCTCTAGCGGGGGGGGGAACAATGAGCAGTTCTTC. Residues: CASSVRSSGGGNNEQFF.

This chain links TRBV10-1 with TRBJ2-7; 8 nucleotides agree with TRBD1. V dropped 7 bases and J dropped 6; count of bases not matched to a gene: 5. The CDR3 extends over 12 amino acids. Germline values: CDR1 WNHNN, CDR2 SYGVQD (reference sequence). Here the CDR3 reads CASTRTGCEQYF. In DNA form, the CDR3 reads TGCGCCAGCACCCGGACAGGGTGCGAGCAGTACTTC.

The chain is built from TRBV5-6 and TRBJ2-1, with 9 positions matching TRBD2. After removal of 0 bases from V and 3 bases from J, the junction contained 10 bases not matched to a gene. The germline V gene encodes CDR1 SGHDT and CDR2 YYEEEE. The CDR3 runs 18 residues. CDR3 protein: CASSLVGSGRDIYNEQFF. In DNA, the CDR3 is TGTGCCAGCAGCTTGGTGGGTAGCGGGAGAGATATCTACAATGAGCAGTTCTTC.

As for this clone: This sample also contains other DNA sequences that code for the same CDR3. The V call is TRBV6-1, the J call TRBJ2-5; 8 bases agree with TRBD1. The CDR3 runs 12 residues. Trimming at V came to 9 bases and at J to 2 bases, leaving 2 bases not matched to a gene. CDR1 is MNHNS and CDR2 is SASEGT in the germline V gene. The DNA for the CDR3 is TGTGCCAGTGGGGACAGGCAAGAGACCCAGTACTTC. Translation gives CASGDRQETQYF.

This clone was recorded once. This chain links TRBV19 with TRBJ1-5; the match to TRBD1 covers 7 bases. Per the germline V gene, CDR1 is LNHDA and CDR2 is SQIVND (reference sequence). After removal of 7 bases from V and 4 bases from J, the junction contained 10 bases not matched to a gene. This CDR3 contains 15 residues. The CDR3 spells CASTVIGQENQPQHF. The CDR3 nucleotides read TGTGCCAGTACCGTAATCGGACAGGAAAATCAGCCCCAGCATTTT.

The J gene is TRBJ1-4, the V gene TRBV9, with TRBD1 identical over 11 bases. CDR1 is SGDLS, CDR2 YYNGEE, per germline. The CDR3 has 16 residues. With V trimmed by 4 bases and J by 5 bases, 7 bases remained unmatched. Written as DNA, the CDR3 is TGTGCCAGCAGCCCGGGACAGGGGGGATCGAATGAAAAACTGTTTTTT. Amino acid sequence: CASSPGQGGSNEKLFF.

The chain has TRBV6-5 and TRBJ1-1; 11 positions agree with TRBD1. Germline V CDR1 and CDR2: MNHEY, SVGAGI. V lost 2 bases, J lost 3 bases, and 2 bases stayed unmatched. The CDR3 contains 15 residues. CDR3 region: CASSYGQGADTEAFF. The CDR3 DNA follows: TGTGCCAGCAGTTACGGACAGGGGGCGGACACTGAAGCTTTCTTT.

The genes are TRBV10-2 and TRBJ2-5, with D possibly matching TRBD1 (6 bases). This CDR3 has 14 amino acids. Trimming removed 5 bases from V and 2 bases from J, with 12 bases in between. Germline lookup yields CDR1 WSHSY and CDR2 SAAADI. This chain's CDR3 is CASSRVRGQETQYF. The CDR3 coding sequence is TGCGCCAGCAGTAGGGTTAGGGGGCAAGAGACCCAGTACTTC.

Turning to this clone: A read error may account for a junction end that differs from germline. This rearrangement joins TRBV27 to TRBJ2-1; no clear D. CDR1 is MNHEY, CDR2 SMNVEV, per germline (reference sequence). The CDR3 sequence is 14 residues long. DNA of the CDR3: TGTGCCAGCAGTTTAACCTTATCAGGTGGAAGAGTAATCTTC. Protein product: CASSLTLSGGRVIF.

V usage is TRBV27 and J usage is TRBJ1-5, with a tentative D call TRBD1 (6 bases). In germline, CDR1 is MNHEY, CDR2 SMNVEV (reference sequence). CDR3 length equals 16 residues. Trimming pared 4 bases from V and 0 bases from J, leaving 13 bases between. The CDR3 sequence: CASSSWGGLSNQPQHF. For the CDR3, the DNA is TGTGCCAGCAGTTCGTGGGGGGGCCTTAGCAATCAGCCCCAGCATTTT.

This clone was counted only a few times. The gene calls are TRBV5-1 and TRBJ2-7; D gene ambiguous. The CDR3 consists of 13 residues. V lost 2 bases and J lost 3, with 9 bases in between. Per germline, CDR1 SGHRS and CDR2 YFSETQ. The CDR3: CASSFDTIYEQYF. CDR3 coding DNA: TGCGCCAGCAGCTTTGACACGATCTACGAGCAGTACTTC. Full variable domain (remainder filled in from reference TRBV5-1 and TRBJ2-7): KAGVTQTPRYLIKTRGQQVTLSCSPISGHRSVSWYQQTPGQGLQFLFEYFSETQRNKGNFPGRFSGRQFSNSRSEMNVSTLELGDSALYLCASSFDTIYEQYFGPGTRLTVT.

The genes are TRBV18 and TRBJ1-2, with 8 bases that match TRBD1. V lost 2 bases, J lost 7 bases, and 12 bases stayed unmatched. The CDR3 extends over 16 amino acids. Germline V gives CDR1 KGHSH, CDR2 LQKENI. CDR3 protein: CASSPRTGLDSGGYTF. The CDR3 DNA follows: TGTGCCAGCTCACCAAGGACAGGGTTAGATTCGGGTGGCTACACCTTC.

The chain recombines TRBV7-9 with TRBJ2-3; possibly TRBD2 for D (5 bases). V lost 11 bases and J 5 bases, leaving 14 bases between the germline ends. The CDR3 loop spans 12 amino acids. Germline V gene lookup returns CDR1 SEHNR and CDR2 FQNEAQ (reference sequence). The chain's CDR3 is CALWVGRDTQYF. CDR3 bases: TGTGCCCTCTGGGTAGGGAGAGATACGCAGTATTTT.

The CDR3 protein is CATSSTRDTEAFF. CDR3 sequence (DNA): TGTGCCACTTCGTCCACCCGAGACACTGAAGCTTTCTTT. This chain uses TRBV19 with TRBJ1-1; D is undetermined. In germline, CDR1 is LNHDA, CDR2 SQIVND (reference sequence). The CDR3 contains 13 residues. The germline V and J ends were trimmed by 10 bases and 3 bases, with 15 bases remaining between them.

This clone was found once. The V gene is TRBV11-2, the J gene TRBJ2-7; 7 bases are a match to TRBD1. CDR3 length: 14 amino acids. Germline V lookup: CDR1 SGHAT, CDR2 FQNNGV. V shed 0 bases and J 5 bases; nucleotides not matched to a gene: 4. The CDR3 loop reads CASSLDRGLHEQYF. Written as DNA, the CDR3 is TGTGCCAGCAGCTTAGACAGGGGGTTACACGAGCAGTACTTC. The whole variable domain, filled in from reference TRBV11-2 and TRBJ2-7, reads EAGVAQSPRYKIIEKRQSVAFWCNPISGHATLYWYQQILGQGPKLLIQFQNNGVVDDSQLPKDRFSAERLKGVDSTLKIQPAKLEDSAVYLCASSLDRGLHEQYFGPGTRLTVT.

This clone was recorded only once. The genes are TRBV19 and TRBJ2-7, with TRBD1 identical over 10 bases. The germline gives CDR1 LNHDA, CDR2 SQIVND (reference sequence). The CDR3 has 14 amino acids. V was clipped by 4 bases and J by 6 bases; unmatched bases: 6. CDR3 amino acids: CASSTWDRGCEQYF. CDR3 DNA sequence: TGTGCCAGTAGTACCTGGGACAGGGGATGCGAGCAGTACTTC.